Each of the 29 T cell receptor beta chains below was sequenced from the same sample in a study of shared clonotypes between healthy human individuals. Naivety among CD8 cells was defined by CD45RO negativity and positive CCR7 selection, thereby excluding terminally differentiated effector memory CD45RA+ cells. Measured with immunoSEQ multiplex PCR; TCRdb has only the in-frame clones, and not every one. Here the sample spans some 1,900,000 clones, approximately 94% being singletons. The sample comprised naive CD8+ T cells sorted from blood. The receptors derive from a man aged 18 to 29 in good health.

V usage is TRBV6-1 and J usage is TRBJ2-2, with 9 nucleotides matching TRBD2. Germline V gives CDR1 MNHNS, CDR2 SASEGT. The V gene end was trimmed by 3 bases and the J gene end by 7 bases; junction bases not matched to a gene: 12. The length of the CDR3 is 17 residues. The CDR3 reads CASSDVPLREGHGELFF. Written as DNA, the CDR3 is TGTGCCAGCAGTGATGTCCCCTTGCGGGAGGGACACGGGGAGCTGTTTTTT.

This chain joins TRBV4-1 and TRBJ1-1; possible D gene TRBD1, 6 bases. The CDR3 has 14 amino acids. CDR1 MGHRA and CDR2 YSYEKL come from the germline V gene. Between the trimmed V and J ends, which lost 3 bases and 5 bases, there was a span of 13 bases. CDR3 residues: CASSQSGGTTEAFF. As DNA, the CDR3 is TGCGCCAGCAGCCAGTCCGGGGGGACAACTGAAGCTTTCTTT.

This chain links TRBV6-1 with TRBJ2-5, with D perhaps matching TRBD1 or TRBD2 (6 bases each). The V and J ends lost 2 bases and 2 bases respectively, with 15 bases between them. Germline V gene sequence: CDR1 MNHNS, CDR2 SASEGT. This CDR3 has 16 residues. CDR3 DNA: TGTGCCAGCAGTGAATGGGAGGAGGGGGGACAAGAGACCCAGTACTTC. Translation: CASSEWEEGGQETQYF.

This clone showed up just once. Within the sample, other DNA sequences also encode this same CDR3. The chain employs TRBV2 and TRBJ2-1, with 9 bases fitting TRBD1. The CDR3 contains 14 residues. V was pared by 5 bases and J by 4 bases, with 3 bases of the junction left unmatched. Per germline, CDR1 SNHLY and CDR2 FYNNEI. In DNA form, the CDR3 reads TGTGCCAGCAGTTCGGGACAGGGATACAATGAGCAGTTCTTC. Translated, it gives CASSSGQGYNEQFF.

CDR3 nucleotides: TGTGCCAGCAGTTTAAGGGGTGTGTCGGAGTCAGATACGCAGTATTTT. It yields the protein CASSLRGVSESDTQYF. V is TRBV28 and J is TRBJ2-3; D perhaps matches TRBD1 (5 bases). CDR1 MDHEN and CDR2 SYDVKM come from the germline V gene. V lost 2 bases and J lost 4, with 16 bases in between. The CDR3 has 16 residues. Variable domain in full (rest from reference TRBV28 and TRBJ2-3): DVKVTQSSRYLVKRTGEKVFLECVQDMDHENMFWYRQDPGLGLRLIYFSYDVKMKEKGDIPEGYSVSREKKERFSLILESASTNQTSMYLCASSLRGVSESDTQYFGPGTRLTVL.

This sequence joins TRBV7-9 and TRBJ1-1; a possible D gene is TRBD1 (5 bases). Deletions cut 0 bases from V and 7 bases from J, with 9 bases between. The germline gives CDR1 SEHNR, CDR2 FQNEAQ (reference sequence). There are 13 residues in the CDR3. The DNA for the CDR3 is TGTGCCAGCAGCTTAGCCAGGGTTGGTGAAGCTTTCTTT. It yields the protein CASSLARVGEAFF.

The CDR3 region is CASSFGTDSNTEAFF. The CDR3 region has the DNA TGTGCCAGCAGCTTTGGGACGGATAGTAACACTGAAGCTTTCTTT. The chain joins TRBV5-6 to TRBJ1-1; weak D call: TRBD1 (5 bases). The CDR3 has 15 amino acids. V lost 2 bases to trimming and J lost 2 bases, with 13 bases between them. Germline CDR1 is SGHDT and CDR2 is YYEEEE.

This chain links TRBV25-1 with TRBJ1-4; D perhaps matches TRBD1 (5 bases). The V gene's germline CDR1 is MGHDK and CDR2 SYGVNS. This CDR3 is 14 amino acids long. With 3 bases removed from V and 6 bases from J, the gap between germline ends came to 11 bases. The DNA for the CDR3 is TGTGCCAGCAGTGACTCGACAGCACATGAAAAACTGTTTTTT. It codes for CASSDSTAHEKLFF.

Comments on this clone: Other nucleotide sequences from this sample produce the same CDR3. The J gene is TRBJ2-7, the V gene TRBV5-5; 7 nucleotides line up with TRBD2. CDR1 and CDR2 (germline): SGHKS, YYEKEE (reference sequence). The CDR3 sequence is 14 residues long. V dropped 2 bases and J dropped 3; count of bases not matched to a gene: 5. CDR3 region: CASSLLAGSYEQYF. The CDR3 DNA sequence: TGTGCCAGCAGCTTATTAGCGGGCAGCTACGAGCAGTACTTC. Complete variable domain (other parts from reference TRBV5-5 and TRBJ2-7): DAGVTQSPTHLIKTRGQQVTLRCSPISGHKSVSWYQQVLGQGPQFIFQYYEKEERGRGNFPDRFSARQFPNYSSELNVNALLLGDSALYLCASSLLAGSYEQYFGPGTRLTVT.

The CDR3 nucleotides read TGTGCCAGCAGTTTATCCCCGGCTAGCGGGCAGTACGAGCAGTACTTC. Amino acid sequence: CASSLSPASGQYEQYF. The V call is TRBV27, the J call TRBJ2-7; 8 nucleotides align to TRBD2. The CDR3 totals 16 residues. J was trimmed by 4 bases and V by 0 bases; bases with no gene match: 8. Germline CDR1 is MNHEY and CDR2 is SMNVEV (reference sequence).

CDR3: CAWRDREGAEAFF. CDR3 bases: TGTGCCTGGAGGGACAGGGAAGGCGCTGAAGCTTTCTTT. This chain joins TRBV30 and TRBJ1-1; 8 nucleotides agree with TRBD1. The CDR3 runs 13 residues. Germline loops: CDR1 GTSNPN, CDR2 SVGIG (reference sequence). Trimming removed 3 bases from V and 6 bases from J; junction bases left unmatched: 6.

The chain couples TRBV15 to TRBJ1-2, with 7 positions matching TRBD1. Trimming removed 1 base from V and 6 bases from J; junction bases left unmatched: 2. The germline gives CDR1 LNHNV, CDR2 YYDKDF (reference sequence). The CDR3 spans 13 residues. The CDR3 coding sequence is TGTGCCACCAGCAGAGGAGGGGGCGATGGCTACACCTTC. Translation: CATSRGGGDGYTF. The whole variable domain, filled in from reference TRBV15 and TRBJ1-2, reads DAMVIQNPRYQVTQFGKPVTLSCSQTLNHNVMYWYQQKSSQAPKLLFHYYDKDFNNEADTPDNFQSRRPNTSFCFLDIRSPGLGDTAMYLCATSRGGGDGYTFGSGTRLTVV.

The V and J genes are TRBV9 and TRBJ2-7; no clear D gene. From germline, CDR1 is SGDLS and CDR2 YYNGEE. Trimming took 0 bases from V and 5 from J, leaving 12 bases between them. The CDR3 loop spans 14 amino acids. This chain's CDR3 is CASSVGGISHEQYF. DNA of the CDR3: TGTGCCAGCAGCGTAGGTGGTATCAGCCACGAGCAGTACTTC.

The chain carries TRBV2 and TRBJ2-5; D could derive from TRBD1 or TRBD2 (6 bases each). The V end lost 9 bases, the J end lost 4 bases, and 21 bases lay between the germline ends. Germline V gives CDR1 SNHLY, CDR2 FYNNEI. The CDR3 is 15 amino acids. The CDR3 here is CASKGGYPKRETQYF. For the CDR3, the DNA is TGTGCCAGTAAGGGGGGCTACCCAAAGAGAGAGACCCAGTACTTC.

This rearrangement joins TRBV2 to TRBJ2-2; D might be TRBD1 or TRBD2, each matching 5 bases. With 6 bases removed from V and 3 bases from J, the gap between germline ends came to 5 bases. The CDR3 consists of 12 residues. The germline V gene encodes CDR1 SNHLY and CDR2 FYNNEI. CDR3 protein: CASRGDTGELFF. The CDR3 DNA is TGTGCCAGCAGGGGGGACACCGGGGAGCTGTTTTTT.

CDR3 sequence: CASNGRTGSNQPQHF. DNA of the CDR3: TGTGCCAGTAACGGCCGGACAGGTAGCAATCAGCCCCAGCATTTT. This sequence joins TRBV19 and TRBJ1-5, with TRBD1 matching over 7 bases. V lost 7 bases to trimming and J lost 0 bases; unmatched junction nucleotides: 6. The CDR3 is made up of 15 amino acids. Germline V gene data show CDR1 as LNHDA and CDR2 as SQIVND (reference sequence).

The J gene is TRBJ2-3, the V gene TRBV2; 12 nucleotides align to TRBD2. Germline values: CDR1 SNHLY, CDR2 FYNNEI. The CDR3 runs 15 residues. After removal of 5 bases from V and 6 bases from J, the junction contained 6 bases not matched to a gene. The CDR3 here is CASSRLAGATDTQYF. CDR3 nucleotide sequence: TGTGCCAGCAGTCGACTAGCGGGAGCGACGGATACGCAGTATTTT.

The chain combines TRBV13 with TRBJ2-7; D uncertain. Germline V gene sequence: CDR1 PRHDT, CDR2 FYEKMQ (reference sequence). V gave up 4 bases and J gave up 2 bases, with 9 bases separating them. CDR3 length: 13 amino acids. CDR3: CASSSAGTYEQYF. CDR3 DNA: TGTGCCAGCAGCTCAGCAGGAACCTACGAGCAGTACTTC.

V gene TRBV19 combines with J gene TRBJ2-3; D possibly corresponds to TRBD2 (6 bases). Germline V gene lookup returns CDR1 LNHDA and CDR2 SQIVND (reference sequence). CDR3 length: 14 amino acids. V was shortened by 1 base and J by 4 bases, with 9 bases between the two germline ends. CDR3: CASSIGLEADTQYF. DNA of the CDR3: TGTGCCAGTAGTATAGGACTAGAGGCAGATACGCAGTATTTT.

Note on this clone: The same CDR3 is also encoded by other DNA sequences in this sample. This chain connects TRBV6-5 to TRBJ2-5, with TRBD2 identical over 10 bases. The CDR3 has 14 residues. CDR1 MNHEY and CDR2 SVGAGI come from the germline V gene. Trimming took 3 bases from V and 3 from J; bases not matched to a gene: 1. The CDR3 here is CASSYGLAEETQYF. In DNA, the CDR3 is TGTGCCAGCAGTTATGGACTAGCGGAAGAGACCCAGTACTTC.

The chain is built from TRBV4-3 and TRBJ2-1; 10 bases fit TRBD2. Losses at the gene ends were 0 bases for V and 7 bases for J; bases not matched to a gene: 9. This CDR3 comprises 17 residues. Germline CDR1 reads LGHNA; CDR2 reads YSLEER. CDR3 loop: CASSQDFLAGVRNEQFF. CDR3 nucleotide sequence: TGCGCCAGCAGCCAAGATTTCCTAGCGGGAGTACGGAATGAGCAGTTCTTC.

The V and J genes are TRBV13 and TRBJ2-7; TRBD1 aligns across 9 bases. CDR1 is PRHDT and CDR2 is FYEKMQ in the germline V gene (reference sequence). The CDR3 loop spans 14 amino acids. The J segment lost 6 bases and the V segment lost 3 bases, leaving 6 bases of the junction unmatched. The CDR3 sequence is CASSLGTGKSEQYF. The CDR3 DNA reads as TGTGCCAGCAGCTTGGGGACAGGGAAGAGCGAGCAGTACTTC.

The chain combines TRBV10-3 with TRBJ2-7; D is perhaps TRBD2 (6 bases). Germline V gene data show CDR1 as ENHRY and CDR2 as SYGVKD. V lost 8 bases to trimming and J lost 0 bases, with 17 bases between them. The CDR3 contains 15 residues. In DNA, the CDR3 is TGTGCCATCGGGTCTTGGGACTCGAGCTCCTACGAGCAGTACTTC. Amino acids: CAIGSWDSSSYEQYF.

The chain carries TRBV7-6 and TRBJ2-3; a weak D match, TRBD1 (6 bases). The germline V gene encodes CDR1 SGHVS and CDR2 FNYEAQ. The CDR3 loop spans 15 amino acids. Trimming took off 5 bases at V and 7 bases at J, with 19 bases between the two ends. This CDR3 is CASSLDSTLGNTQYF. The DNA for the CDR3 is TGTGCCAGCAGCCTGGACAGTACCCTAGGAAATACGCAGTATTTT.

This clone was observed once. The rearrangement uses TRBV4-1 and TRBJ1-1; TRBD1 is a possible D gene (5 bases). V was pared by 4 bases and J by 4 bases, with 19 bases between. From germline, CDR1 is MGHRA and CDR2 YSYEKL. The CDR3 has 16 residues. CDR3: CASSPETGDVSTEAFF. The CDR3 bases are TGCGCCAGCAGCCCAGAGACGGGGGACGTAAGCACTGAAGCTTTCTTT.

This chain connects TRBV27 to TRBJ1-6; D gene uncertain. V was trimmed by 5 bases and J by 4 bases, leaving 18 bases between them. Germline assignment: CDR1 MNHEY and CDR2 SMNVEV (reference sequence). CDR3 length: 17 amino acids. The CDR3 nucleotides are TGTGCCAGCAGTACCCGCTGGATGGATCCTTATAATTCACCCCTCCACTTT. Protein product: CASSTRWMDPYNSPLHF.

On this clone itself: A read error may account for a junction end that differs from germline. CDR3 in amino acids: CRSCDRGSVF. CDR3 DNA: TGCAGGTCTTGTGACCGGGGCTCGGTCTTC. This rearrangement joins TRBV29-1 to TRBJ2-1; D is tentatively TRBD1 or TRBD2 (5 bases each). The V gene's germline CDR1 is SQVTM and CDR2 ANQGSEA. The CDR3 sequence is 10 residues long.

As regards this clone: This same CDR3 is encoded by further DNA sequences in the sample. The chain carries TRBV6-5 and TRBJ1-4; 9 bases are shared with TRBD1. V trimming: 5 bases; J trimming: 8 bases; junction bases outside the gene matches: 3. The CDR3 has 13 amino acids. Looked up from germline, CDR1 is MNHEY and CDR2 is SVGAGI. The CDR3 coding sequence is TGTGCCAGCAGTAGGACAGGGGACGAAAAACTGTTTTTT. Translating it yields CASSRTGDEKLFF.

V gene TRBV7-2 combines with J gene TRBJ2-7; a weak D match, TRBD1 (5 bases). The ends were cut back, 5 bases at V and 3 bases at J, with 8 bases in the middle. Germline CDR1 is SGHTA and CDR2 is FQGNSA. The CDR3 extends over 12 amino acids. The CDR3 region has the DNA TGTGCCAGCAGCGTGCAGGGCTACGAGCAGTACTTC. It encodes CASSVQGYEQYF.